This T cell receptor (beta chain) came from a study of blood T cell repertoires in COVID-19. Clones were read by immunoSEQ multiplex PCR, and TCRdb kept only the in-frame ones, dropping some. The profile shows approximately 500,000 clones, 80% to 90% of them singletons. The ends were cut back, 2 bases at V and 1 base at J, with 8 bases in the middle. Germline assignment: CDR1 GTSNPN and CDR2 SVGIG (reference sequence). This CDR3 contains 13 residues. V and J are TRBV30 and TRBJ1-1; TRBD1 might be the D (5 bases). The receptor was derived from a human donor in a cohort sampled during active COVID-19. Sequencing was done on a sample of peripheral blood. The CDR3 nucleotides are TGTGCCTGGAGTCGCGGACAGAACACTGAAGCTTTCTTT. Translation: CAWSRGQNTEAFF. Combining the CDR3 with reference TRBV30 and TRBJ1-1 gives the whole variable domain SQTIHQWPATLVQPVGSPLSLECTVEGTSNPNLYWYRQAAGRGLQLLFYSVGIGQISSEVPQNLSASRPQDRQFILSSKKLLLSDSGFYLCAWSRGQNTEAFFGQGTRLTVV.